This T cell receptor beta chain was obtained from a study of cytomegalovirus exposure and HLA in healthy donors. Study observations and caveats: For cytomegalovirus status, the classifier reportedly gave diagnoses with high specificity and sensitivity. Segments of the TCR beta V type were, in most cases, productive about 87% or about 30% of the time in an earlier analysis. In a later analysis, HLA-C alleles had the fewest associated TCRs, DRB1 alleles the most.

PCR used 60 Vbeta primers and 13 Jbeta primers. Clones were read by immunoSEQ multiplex PCR, and TCRdb kept only the in-frame ones, dropping some. The repertoire holds over 100,000 clones, with over 65% as singletons. Germline lookup yields CDR1 LNHDA and CDR2 SQIVND (reference sequence). The CDR3 is made up of 14 amino acids. The V and J ends lost 7 bases and 4 bases, in that order; junction bases with no gene match: 7. To note about this clone: Its matching antigen is unknown.

This TCR was recovered from a female donor in good health and CMV-seropositive. What was sequenced was PBMCs. V is TRBV19 and J is TRBJ2-1; 7 nucleotides line up with TRBD2. The CDR3 region has the DNA TGTGCCAGTACCCTCACAGCGGGATACAATGAGCAGTTCTTC. Its protein is CASTLTAGYNEQFF. The entire variable domain, with the rest obtained from reference TRBV19 and TRBJ2-1, is as follows: DGGITQSPKYLFRKEGQNVTLSCEQNLNHDAMYWYRQDPGQGLRLIYYSQIVNDFQKGDIAEGYSVSREKKESFPLTVTSAQKNPTAFYLCASTLTAGYNEQFFGPGTRLTVL.